The clone carrying this T cell receptor beta chain was seen just once. The antigen is unknown. The sample is drawn from a study of OX40 agonist ivuxolimab in advanced cancers. In the study overall: The patients received ivuxolimab by intravenous route every 2 weeks at 0.01 to 10 mg/kg.

The protocol was immunoSEQ multiplex PCR, while the TCRdb copy is restricted to in-frame clones and leaves out a portion. Altogether over 65,000 clones are present, approximately 89% being singletons, with the ten largest covering roughly 2.2%. General study results and limits: Clonal expansion was seen in CD4+ and CD8+ blood T cells by week 6 at 0.1 to 3.0 mg/kg. Also present in some nonresponders was a low level of normalized T-cell clonal expansion.

This sample comprised CD4+ or CD8+ T cells sorted from blood, obtained in a trial of the OX40 agonist ivuxolimab. This receptor was taken from an adult with an advanced solid tumor such as melanoma, head and neck, liver or kidney cancer.

This CDR3 is CASSAPGNHQPQHF. The CDR3 DNA reads TGTGCCAGCAGCGCCCCAGGAAACCATCAGCCCCAGCATTTT. V is TRBV7-2 and J is TRBJ1-5; no definite D call. Germline-derived CDR1 and CDR2 are SGHTA and FQGNSA. The CDR3 length is 14 residues. Trimming removed 5 bases at V and 5 bases at J, with 13 bases between.